The 3 T cell receptor beta chains below come from one sample, sequenced in a study of regulatory T cells in long-lasting Graves disease. As to time point: persistent/refractory GD, antithyroid drugs over 5 years with positive TRAb. Generation of the TCR library employed RNA extracted from PBMCs. Libraries of TCR beta came from iRepertoire HTBI primers plus Arm-PCR of CDR3 regions. From the multiplex PCR reads, TCRdb called clonotypes with MiXCR, one entry per CDR3 protein. The sample shows about 340,000 distinct CDR3 sequences, about 20% of them seen only once. Sequencing used peripheral blood mononuclear cells (PBMCs), obtained when the disease was refractory, from a patient treated with antithyroid drugs. These receptors were collected from a female donor with Graves disease.

This clonotype was counted many times. The DNA for the CDR3 is TGTGCCAGCAGTTACCGAATGACAGCCGCGAACACTGAAGCTTTCTTT. This translates into CASSYRMTAANTEAFF. V gene TRBV6-5 combines with J gene TRBJ1-1; D may be TRBD1 (5 bases). Germline lookup yields CDR1 MNHEY and CDR2 SVGAGI. The CDR3 is made up of 16 amino acids. V was clipped by 2 bases and J by 1 base, with 14 bases between them.

Concerning this clonotype itself: One base away lies a much larger clone, so this may be a sequencing read error. The CDR3 bases are TGCAGTGCTAGAGATAACCGCAAACCAACCTGCGAGCAGTACTTC. Translation: CSARDNRKPTCEQYF. V usage is TRBV20-1 and J usage is TRBJ2-7; D uncertain. The germline gives CDR1 DFQATT, CDR2 SNEGSKA (reference sequence). The CDR3 is 15 amino acids. The germline V and J ends were trimmed by 0 bases and 6 bases, with 18 bases remaining between them.

Ten or more counts support this clonotype. This chain joins TRBV27 and TRBJ1-4; 10 bases agree with TRBD1. CDR1 is MNHEY, CDR2 SMNVEV, per germline (reference sequence). V lost 0 bases, J lost 7 bases, and 5 bases stayed unmatched. The CDR3 sequence is 16 residues long. The CDR3, as DNA: TGTGCCAGCAGTTTATCCCGGGACAGGGGAACTGAAAAACTGTTTTTT. Translated: CASSLSRDRGTEKLFF.